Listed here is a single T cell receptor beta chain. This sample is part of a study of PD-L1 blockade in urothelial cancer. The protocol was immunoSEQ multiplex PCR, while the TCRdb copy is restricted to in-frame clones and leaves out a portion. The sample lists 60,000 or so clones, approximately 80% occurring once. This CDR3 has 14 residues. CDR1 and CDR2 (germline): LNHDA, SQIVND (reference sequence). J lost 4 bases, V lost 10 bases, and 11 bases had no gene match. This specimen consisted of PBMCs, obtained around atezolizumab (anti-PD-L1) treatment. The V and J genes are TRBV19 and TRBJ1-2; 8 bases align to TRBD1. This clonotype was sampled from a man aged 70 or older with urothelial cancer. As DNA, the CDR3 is TGTGCCATATCCGGGACAGGTCCATTCTATGGCTACACCTTC. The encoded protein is CAISGTGPFYGYTF.